This is a list of T cell receptor beta chains from one sample in a study of shared clonotypes between healthy human individuals. The table came from immunoSEQ multiplex PCR; TCRdb's copy has only in-frame clones and leaves some out. The sample has roughly 1,600,000 clones; 98% are singletons. The specimen sequenced was naive CD4+ T cells sorted from blood. Source of these receptors: a man aged 30 to 39 in good health. CDR3s include the opening cysteine and the closing phenylalanine or tryptophan. D genes are given only for firm matches. Clone size is stated in some rows and not others, as once, few, many or a class when expanded.

V	length	size	J	D	CDR3	DNA
TRBV6-6	16	.	TRBJ1-5	.	CASSYIPGYSNQPQHF	TGTGCCAGCAGTTATATCCCCGGGTATAGCAATCAGCCCCAGCATTTT
TRBV28	13	.	TRBJ1-4	.	CASARQINEKLFF	TGTGCCAGCGCCCGCCAGATTAATGAAAAACTGTTTTTT
TRBV28	15	.	TRBJ2-5	TRBD1	CASSFGTGAQETQYF	TGTGCCAGCAGTTTTGGGACAGGGGCCCAAGAGACCCAGTACTTC
TRBV7-9	13	once	TRBJ2-3	.	CASSSQFTDTQYF	TGTGCCAGCAGCTCCCAATTCACAGATACGCAGTATTTT
TRBV5-1	13	.	TRBJ1-5	.	CASSLGQNQPQHF	TGCGCCAGCAGCTTGGGGCAAAATCAGCCCCAGCATTTT
TRBV5-1	18	.	TRBJ2-2	TRBD1	CASSLLLPSRGLPGELFF	TGCGCCAGCAGCTTGTTACTCCCCTCCAGGGGGCTACCCGGGGAGCTGTTTTTT
TRBV7-9	16	.	TRBJ2-3	TRBD1	CASSPGTGVREDTQYF	TGTGCCAGCAGCCCCGGGACAGGGGTCCGTGAAGATACGCAGTATTTT
TRBV11-2	16	.	TRBJ2-2	.	CASSLDIAANTGELFF	TGTGCCAGCAGCTTAGATATAGCCGCGAACACCGGGGAGCTGTTTTTT
TRBV7-2	14	.	TRBJ2-1	.	CASRSTALGNEQFF	TGTGCCAGCAGATCGACAGCCCTTGGGAATGAGCAGTTCTTC
TRBV15	16	.	TRBJ2-7	TRBD1	CATSRPGQGASYEQYF	TGTGCCACCAGCAGACCGGGACAGGGGGCCTCCTACGAGCAGTACTTC
TRBV9	14	.	TRBJ2-5	.	CASSNMRGLETQYF	TGTGCCAGCAGCAACATGCGGGGGCTGGAGACCCAGTACTTC
TRBV2	15	.	TRBJ2-2	.	CASSRLGANTGELFF	TGTGCCAGCTCCCGACTAGGAGCGAACACCGGGGAGCTGTTTTTT
TRBV15	13	.	TRBJ1-5	.	CATSRDFSHPQHF	TGTGCCACCAGCAGAGATTTTAGCCACCCCCAGCATTTT
TRBV28	12	.	TRBJ1-2	.	CASSRSDYGYTF	TGTGCCAGCAGTCGAAGTGACTATGGCTACACCTTC
TRBV5-1	13	once	TRBJ1-3	.	CASSLGQGNTIYF	TGCGCCAGCAGCTTGGGACAGGGAAACACCATATATTTT
TRBV28	14	.	TRBJ2-3	.	CASMELVGISTQYF	TGTGCCAGCATGGAACTGGTGGGAATAAGTACGCAGTATTTT
TRBV5-1	15	.	TRBJ2-2	.	CASSLGSLPIGELFF	TGCGCCAGCAGCTTGGGGTCTCTACCTATCGGGGAGCTGTTTTTT
TRBV29-1	12	once	TRBJ2-5	TRBD1	CSVATGEETQYF	TGCAGCGTGGCGACAGGGGAAGAGACCCAGTACTTC
TRBV20-1	11	.	TRBJ2-5	.	CSQQRQETQYF	TGCAGCCAACAGCGCCAAGAGACCCAGTACTTC
TRBV29-1	13	.	TRBJ1-3	.	CSVEAGVGNTIYF	TGCAGCGTTGAAGCAGGGGTTGGAAACACCATATATTTT
TRBV7-9	18	.	TRBJ2-5	TRBD2	CASSQPRTSGKRSETQYF	TGTGCCAGCAGCCAACCCCGGACTAGCGGGAAGAGATCAGAGACCCAGTACTTC
TRBV5-5	16	.	TRBJ2-7	TRBD2	CASSLPLLAGGGEQYF	TGTGCCAGCAGCTTGCCACTACTAGCGGGAGGAGGCGAGCAGTACTTC
TRBV5-4	13	few	TRBJ2-3	.	CASSLQDTDTQYF	TGTGCCAGCAGCTTACAAGACACAGATACGCAGTATTTT
TRBV27	13	.	TRBJ1-3	.	CASKRVGGNTIYF	TGTGCCAGCAAGAGGGTAGGAGGAAACACCATATATTTT
TRBV7-9	18	.	TRBJ2-1	TRBD2	CASTRAASGLFSYNEQFF	TGTGCCAGCACCCGAGCAGCTAGCGGACTATTCTCCTACAATGAGCAGTTCTTC
TRBV5-1	16	.	TRBJ1-2	.	CASTDFLREGNYGYTF	TGCGCCAGCACGGATTTTTTAAGGGAAGGGAACTATGGCTACACCTTC
TRBV30	16	.	TRBJ2-7	TRBD2	CAWSVGLADMMYEQYF	TGTGCCTGGAGTGTTGGACTAGCGGACATGATGTACGAGCAGTACTTC
TRBV5-4	18	.	TRBJ2-3	.	CASSPDWVRAASTDTQYF	TGTGCCAGCAGCCCCGATTGGGTTCGCGCAGCTAGCACAGATACGCAGTATTTT
TRBV11-2	15	once	TRBJ2-2	.	CASSLVQGFTGELFF	TGTGCCAGCAGCCTCGTACAGGGCTTCACCGGGGAGCTGTTTTTT
TRBV6-5	15	.	TRBJ2-7	TRBD1	CATHPRDRGSYEQYF	TGTGCCACCCACCCGCGGGACAGGGGCTCCTACGAGCAGTACTTC
TRBV6-5	15	.	TRBJ1-2	TRBD1	CASSYSGRTGNGYTF	TGTGCCAGCAGTTACTCGGGGCGGACAGGGAACGGCTACACCTTC
TRBV11-3	13	.	TRBJ2-1	.	CASSVYRGNEQFF	TGTGCCAGCAGCGTGTACCGGGGGAATGAGCAGTTCTTC
TRBV25-1	15	.	TRBJ1-1	.	CASSDGGGVGTEAFF	TGTGCCAGCAGTGATGGGGGGGGCGTAGGGACTGAAGCTTTCTTT
TRBV29-1	14	.	TRBJ1-1	.	CSVEGRGLSTEAFF	TGCAGCGTTGAGGGCCGGGGTTTGAGCACTGAAGCTTTCTTT
TRBV2	12	.	TRBJ1-2	.	CASSVAEDGYTF	TGTGCCAGCAGTGTAGCGGAGGATGGCTACACCTTC
TRBV20-1	11	once	TRBJ2-1	.	CSASSTNEQFF	TGCAGTGCTAGTAGTACCAATGAGCAGTTCTTC
TRBV7-3	15	once	TRBJ1-1	.	CASSLSGTLNTEAFF	TGTGCCAGCAGCCTTAGTGGGACTTTGAACACTGAAGCTTTCTTT
TRBV9	14	.	TRBJ2-3	.	CASSVVGVVDTQYF	TGTGCCAGCAGCGTAGTGGGAGTGGTAGATACGCAGTATTTT
TRBV11-2	13	.	TRBJ2-5	.	CASSLVGSETQYF	TGTGCCAGCAGCTTAGTAGGTTCAGAGACCCAGTACTTC
TRBV9	13	.	TRBJ2-3	.	CASSARGSVTQYF	TGTGCCAGCAGCGCGCGTGGGTCCGTGACGCAGTATTTT
TRBV6-5	15	.	TRBJ2-7	.	CASRQNDPPDYEQYF	TGTGCCAGCAGGCAAAATGACCCTCCGGATTACGAGCAGTACTTC
TRBV25-1	14	.	TRBJ2-7	.	CASSDLASRYEQYF	TGTGCCAGCAGTGATTTGGCCTCTCGCTACGAGCAGTACTTC
TRBV28	17	.	TRBJ2-3	.	CASRNTLGTSYTDTQYF	TGTGCCAGCCGGAACACACTAGGAACCTCCTACACAGATACGCAGTATTTT
TRBV5-4	13	.	TRBJ2-2	.	CASSPPNTGELFF	TGTGCCAGCAGCCCCCCGAACACCGGGGAGCTGTTTTTT
TRBV7-9	17	.	TRBJ2-7	TRBD2	CASSLSPTSGSIYEQYF	TGTGCCAGCAGCCTATCCCCGACTAGCGGGAGCATCTACGAGCAGTACTTC
TRBV7-9	18	.	TRBJ1-2	.	CASSLALGGRGSNYGYTF	TGTGCCAGCAGCTTAGCCCTGGGCGGTAGGGGGAGTAACTATGGCTACACCTTC
TRBV18	13	.	TRBJ1-2	.	CASSPRDLNGYTF	TGTGCCAGCTCACCACGGGACTTGAATGGCTACACCTTC
TRBV5-1	14	.	TRBJ2-7	.	CASSPGGGIHEQYF	TGCGCCAGCAGCCCTGGAGGCGGGATCCACGAGCAGTACTTC
TRBV30	13	.	TRBJ2-4	.	CAWSVLDGGIQYF	TGTGCCTGGAGTGTACTAGATGGAGGCATTCAGTACTTC
TRBV29-1	10	.	TRBJ1-1	.	CSVRSGRAFF	TGCAGCGTTAGATCAGGGCGAGCTTTCTTT
TRBV10-3	11	once	TRBJ2-7	TRBD1	CAVSRGDRVDF	TGTGCCGTCTCCCGGGGGGACAGGGTTGACTTC
TRBV5-1	15	.	TRBJ2-1	.	CASSLDATSYNEQFF	TGCGCCAGCAGCTTGGACGCGACCTCCTACAATGAGCAGTTCTTC
TRBV18	16	.	TRBJ1-3	TRBD1	CASSNTGTGDGNTIYF	TGTGCCAGCTCAAACACCGGGACAGGGGACGGAAACACCATATATTTT
TRBV25-1	12	.	TRBJ2-1	.	CASRSSYNEQFF	TGTGCCAGCAGGAGCTCCTACAATGAGCAGTTCTTC
TRBV19	16	.	TRBJ1-5	.	CASSIEAARGNQPQHF	TGTGCCAGTAGTATCGAAGCTGCAAGGGGAAATCAGCCCCAGCATTTT
TRBV2	14	.	TRBJ2-7	TRBD2	CASSEREFTYEQYF	TGTGCCAGCAGTGAGCGGGAGTTCACCTACGAGCAGTACTTC
TRBV6-5	16	once	TRBJ1-5	.	CASSSFGGQGNQPQHF	TGTGCCAGCAGTTCCTTCGGGGGTCAAGGGAATCAGCCCCAGCATTTT
TRBV11-3	16	.	TRBJ2-2	.	CATEACREFWTGELFF	TGTGCCACCGAAGCTTGTCGGGAATTCTGGACCGGGGAGCTGTTTTTT